A selection of T cell receptor beta chains follows, all from one sample in a study of preoperative IRX-2 immunotherapy in early breast cancer. Sequencing was performed with immunoSEQ multiplex PCR; in TCRdb, only in-frame clones are kept and a portion is missing. The sample has fewer than 25,000 clones, about 87% seen once. Source: tumor tissue, taken after IRX-2 immunotherapy. These receptors all stem from a human donor with breast cancer. The CDR3 runs from the conserved cysteine through the conserved F or W. A D gene is named only where the DNA matches it firmly. Rows may omit the clone size; those that give it use once, few, many or a size class.

CDR3 protein	CDR3 DNA	clone size	D gene	J gene	V gene
CASSLPWIASTDTQYF	TGCGCCAGCAGCCTCCCCTGGATAGCAAGCACAGATACGCAGTATTTT	-	-	TRBJ2-3	TRBV5-1
CASSYTTTGSEQYF	TGTGCCAGCAGTTACACAACTACCGGGAGCGAGCAGTACTTC	-	-	TRBJ2-7	TRBV6-6
CAISEHGRNQPQHF	TGTGCCATCAGTGAGCACGGCAGAAATCAGCCCCAGCATTTT	-	-	TRBJ1-5	TRBV10-3
CASSTGEGNYGYTF	TGTGCCAGCTCGACGGGGGAGGGGAACTATGGCTACACCTTC	-	-	TRBJ1-2	TRBV18
CAWSYGGGIIEQYF	TGTGCCTGGAGTTACGGGGGGGGGATTATCGAGCAGTACTTC	-	TRBD2	TRBJ2-7	TRBV30
CASRTLGRVETQYF	TGTGCCAGCAGGACACTAGGGAGGGTAGAGACCCAGTACTTC	-	TRBD2	TRBJ2-5	TRBV27
CASSSSRQGGVETQYF	TGTGCCAGCAGTTCATCCCGACAGGGCGGGGTGGAGACCCAGTACTTC	-	-	TRBJ2-5	TRBV6-6
CASSLDTSYNEQFF	TGTGCCAGCAGCTTGGACACTTCCTACAATGAGCAGTTCTTC	-	-	TRBJ2-1	TRBV5-4
CASSAVQGYTNEKLFF	TGTGCCAGCAGTGCCGTACAGGGGTATACTAATGAAAAACTGTTTTTT	-	TRBD1	TRBJ1-4	TRBV6-6
CASSWDRDNSPLHF	TGTGCCAGCAGTTGGGACAGGGACAATTCACCCCTCCACTTT	few	TRBD1	TRBJ1-6	TRBV28
CASSVAVDSGNTIYF	TGTGCCAGCAGCGTAGCAGTGGACTCTGGAAACACCATATATTTT	-	-	TRBJ1-3	TRBV9
CASSFFGPTNYGYTF	TGTGCCAGCAGTTTCTTTGGCCCAACTAACTATGGCTACACCTTC	-	-	TRBJ1-2	TRBV27
CASRRGSSGNTIYF	TGTGCCAGCAGAAGGGGGAGCTCTGGAAACACCATATATTTT	-	-	TRBJ1-3	TRBV6-5
CASSLHSPYEQYF	TGTGCCAGCAGTTTACACAGTCCCTACGAGCAGTACTTC	-	-	TRBJ2-7	TRBV28
CASSVEYRAGELFF	TGTGCCAGCAGCGTAGAATACAGGGCCGGGGAGCTGTTTTTT	-	-	TRBJ2-2	TRBV9
CASSRYQETQYF	TGTGCCAGCAGCCGATACCAAGAGACCCAGTACTTC	-	-	TRBJ2-5	TRBV7-6
CASSLDGLSSYNEQFF	TGTGCCAGCAGCCTCGACGGTCTGAGCTCCTACAATGAGCAGTTCTTC	-	-	TRBJ2-1	TRBV5-4
CAWSPHTYGYTF	TGTGCCTGGAGTCCCCACACCTATGGCTACACCTTC	-	-	TRBJ1-2	TRBV30
CAISDSPGQGQANYGYTF	TGTGCCATCAGTGATTCTCCGGGACAGGGGCAAGCTAACTATGGCTACACCTTC	-	TRBD1	TRBJ1-2	TRBV10-3
CASSVRRQPNTGELFF	TGTGCCAGCAGTGTCAGACGGCAGCCGAACACCGGGGAGCTGTTTTTT	-	-	TRBJ2-2	TRBV9
CASSEGGKGNTIYF	TGTGCCAGCAGTGAGGGTGGGAAAGGAAACACCATATATTTT	-	-	TRBJ1-3	TRBV2
CASSRGNNPNGELFF	TGTGCCAGCAGCCGGGGTAACAACCCCAACGGGGAGCTGTTTTTT	-	-	TRBJ2-2	TRBV7-8
CASSGNPHRGGTIYF	TGTGCCAGCAGTGGCAACCCGCATCGAGGCGGCACCATATATTTT	-	-	TRBJ1-3	TRBV6-1
CAISEGASEQYF	TGTGCCATCAGTGAGGGGGCATCCGAGCAGTACTTC	-	-	TRBJ2-7	TRBV10-3
CASSAGQYNEQFF	TGTGCCAGCAGCGCGGGACAATACAATGAGCAGTTCTTC	-	-	TRBJ2-1	TRBV9
CASSLSGDTQYF	TGTGCCAGCAGCTTAAGCGGGGATACGCAGTATTTT	-	-	TRBJ2-3	TRBV11-2
CASSPGSSGGGEQFF	TGCGCCAGCAGCCCCGGGTCTAGCGGGGGGGGTGAGCAGTTCTTC	-	TRBD2	TRBJ2-1	TRBV5-1
CASSLTPYQPQHF	TGTGCCAGCAGTTTAACTCCCTATCAGCCCCAGCATTTT	-	-	TRBJ1-5	TRBV7-2
CATKGDPKGGYTF	TGTGCCACGAAGGGGGACCCGAAGGGTGGCTACACCTTC	-	-	TRBJ1-2	TRBV19
CASSPSGGWNTGELFF	TGTGCCAGCAGCCCTAGCGGGGGATGGAACACCGGGGAGCTGTTTTTT	-	TRBD2	TRBJ2-2	TRBV7-9
CASSTLRSGPTSYNEQFF	TGTGCCAGCAGCACGCTTAGGTCCGGACCCACCTCCTACAATGAGCAGTTCTTC	-	-	TRBJ2-1	TRBV11-2
CASSQRQALMNTEAFF	TGCGCCAGCAGCCAACGACAGGCCCTCATGAACACTGAAGCTTTCTTT	-	-	TRBJ1-1	TRBV4-1
CASSLGSTDTQYF	TGTGCCAGCAGCTTAGGGAGCACAGATACGCAGTATTTT	-	-	TRBJ2-3	TRBV11-3
CASSTPGPQHF	TGTGCCAGTAGTACCCCGGGCCCCCAGCATTTT	-	-	TRBJ1-5	TRBV19
CASSFSQQGGGFTEAFF	TGTGCCAGCAGCTTTTCCCAACAGGGAGGCGGTTTCACTGAAGCTTTCTTT	-	-	TRBJ1-1	TRBV12-1
CASSQGRGVELFF	TGCGCCAGCAGCCAAGGGAGGGGAGTGGAACTGTTTTTT	-	-	TRBJ1-4	TRBV4-1
CASSSLLGHEQYF	TGTGCCAGTAGTTCTCTCCTTGGGCACGAGCAGTACTTC	-	-	TRBJ2-7	TRBV19
CASSQGQLGTEAFF	TGTGCCAGCAGCCAAGGACAGCTTGGCACTGAAGCTTTCTTT	-	-	TRBJ1-1	TRBV4-2
CASSNQYF	TGTGCCAGCAGCAATCAGTATTTT	-	-	TRBJ2-3	TRBV21-1
CASSHRSAGGNYGYTF	TGTGCCAGTAGCCACCGGTCGGCGGGCGGAAACTATGGCTACACCTTC	-	-	TRBJ1-2	TRBV19
CASSSLGGNTEAFF	TGTGCCAGCAGTTCCCTGGGGGGGAACACTGAAGCTTTCTTT	-	-	TRBJ1-1	TRBV6-1
CASSGQRQGLDMTEAFF	TGTGCCAGCAGCGGGCAAAGGCAGGGGTTAGACATGACTGAAGCTTTCTTT	-	-	TRBJ1-1	TRBV9
CASSLGGMGATIYNEQFF	TGTGCCAGCAGCTTAGGGGGGATGGGGGCTACGATATACAATGAGCAGTTCTTC	once	-	TRBJ2-1	TRBV7-9
CASSPGIGIGQSYNEQFF	TGTGCCAGCAGCCCTGGGATTGGAATAGGACAGTCCTACAATGAGCAGTTCTTC	-	-	TRBJ2-1	TRBV11-3
CSARTGRNTGELFF	TGCAGCGCCCGGACAGGGAGAAACACCGGGGAGCTGTTTTTT	-	TRBD1	TRBJ2-2	TRBV29-1
CASSFAGANTEAFF	TGTGCCAGCAGTTTCGCAGGGGCGAACACTGAAGCTTTCTTT	-	-	TRBJ1-1	TRBV27
CASSVAGGSGANVLTF	TGTGCCAGCAGCGTAGCAGGCGGTAGTGGGGCCAACGTCCTGACTTTC	-	-	TRBJ2-6	TRBV9
CASSLAGTLNYGYTF	TGTGCCAGCAGCTTAGCAGGCACCTTAAACTATGGCTACACCTTC	-	-	TRBJ1-2	TRBV11-2
CASSSPGNSGYTF	TGTGCCAGCAGCTCACCAGGGAACTCTGGCTACACCTTC	-	-	TRBJ1-2	TRBV11-3
CASSLETLTEAFF	TGTGCCAGCAGCTTAGAAACTCTTACTGAAGCTTTCTTT	-	-	TRBJ1-1	TRBV7-9
CASSLEVSTGGVDGYTF	TGCGCCAGCAGCTTGGAGGTCTCGACAGGGGGCGTGGATGGCTACACCTTC	-	TRBD1	TRBJ1-2	TRBV5-1
CASSVHQVYNEQFF	TGTGCCAGCAGCGTTCATCAAGTATACAATGAGCAGTTCTTC	-	-	TRBJ2-1	TRBV9
CASARDSYYEQYF	TGTGCCAGCGCCCGGGACAGCTATTACGAGCAGTACTTC	few	TRBD1	TRBJ2-7	TRBV25-1
CSATATGGTRTNTEAFF	TGCAGCGCTACTGCGACAGGGGGCACACGAACGAACACTGAAGCTTTCTTT	-	TRBD1	TRBJ1-1	TRBV29-1